A single sample is the source of the 2 T cell receptor beta chains below, sequenced in a study of blood T cell repertoires in COVID-19. Clones were sequenced by immunoSEQ multiplex PCR, and TCRdb holds only the in-frame ones, with some missing. This table has roughly 250,000 clones, approximately 81% appearing once. Sequenced input: peripheral blood. These TCRs come from a man aged 40-50 years with acute or convalescent COVID-19.

The V gene is TRBV29-1, the J gene TRBJ1-2, with 9 bases fitting TRBD1. This CDR3 has 12 residues. V lost 6 bases and J lost 8; bases outside the gene matches: 7. In germline, CDR1 is SQVTM, CDR2 ANQGSEA. The CDR3 DNA follows: TGCAGCGTCTCAGGGACAGGGAACGGCTACACCTTC. This translates into CSVSGTGNGYTF.

The rearrangement links TRBV3-1 (or the pseudogene TRBV3-2) to TRBJ1-4, with TRBD1 matching 9 bases. This CDR3 is built from 16 residues. Germline trimming cut 3 bases from V and 7 bases from J; bases unmatched to any gene: 9. The germline gives CDR1 LGHDT, CDR2 YNNKEL (reference sequence). The CDR3 spells CASSQAPGQGREKLFF. In DNA, the CDR3 is TGTGCCAGCAGCCAGGCTCCGGGACAGGGACGTGAAAAACTGTTTTTT.